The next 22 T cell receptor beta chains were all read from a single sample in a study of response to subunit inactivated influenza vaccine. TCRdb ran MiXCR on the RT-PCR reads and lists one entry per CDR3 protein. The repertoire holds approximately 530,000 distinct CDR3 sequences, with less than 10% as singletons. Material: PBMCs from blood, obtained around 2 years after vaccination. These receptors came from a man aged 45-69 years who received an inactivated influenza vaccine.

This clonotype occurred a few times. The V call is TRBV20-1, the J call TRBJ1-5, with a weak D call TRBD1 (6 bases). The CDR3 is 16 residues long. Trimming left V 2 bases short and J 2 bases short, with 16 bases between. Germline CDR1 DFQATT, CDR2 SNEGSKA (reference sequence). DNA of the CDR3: TGCAGTGCTAGACCGACAGGTGGCATAGGCAATCAGCCCCAGCATTTT. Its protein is CSARPTGGIGNQPQHF.

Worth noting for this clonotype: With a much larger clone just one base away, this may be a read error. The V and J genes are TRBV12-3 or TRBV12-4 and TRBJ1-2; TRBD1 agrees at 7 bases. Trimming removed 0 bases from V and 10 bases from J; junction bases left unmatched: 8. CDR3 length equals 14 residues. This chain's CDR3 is CASSLAGQCFAYTF. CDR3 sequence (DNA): TGTGCCAGCAGTTTAGCGGGACAGTGTTTTGCCTACACCTTC.

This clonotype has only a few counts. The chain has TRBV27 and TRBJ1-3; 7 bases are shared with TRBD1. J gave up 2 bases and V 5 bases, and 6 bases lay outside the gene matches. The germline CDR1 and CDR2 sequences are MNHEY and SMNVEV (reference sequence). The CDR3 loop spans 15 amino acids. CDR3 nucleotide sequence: TGTGCCAGCAGTAGGGGGACAGTCCCTGGAAACACCATATATTTT. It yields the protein CASSRGTVPGNTIYF.

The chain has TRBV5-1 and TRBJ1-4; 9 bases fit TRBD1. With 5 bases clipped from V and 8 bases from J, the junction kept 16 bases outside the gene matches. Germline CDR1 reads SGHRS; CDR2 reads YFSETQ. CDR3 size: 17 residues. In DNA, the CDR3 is TGCGCCAGCAGATTGCGCTCCGGTGGGACAGGGTTGGAAAAACTGTTTTTT. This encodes CASRLRSGGTGLEKLFF.

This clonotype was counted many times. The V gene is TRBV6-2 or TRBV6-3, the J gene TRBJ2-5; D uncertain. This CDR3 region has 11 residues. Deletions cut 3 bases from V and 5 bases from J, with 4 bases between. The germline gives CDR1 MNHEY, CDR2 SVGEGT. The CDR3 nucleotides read TGTGCCAGCAGTTATATGGAGACCCAGTACTTC. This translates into CASSYMETQYF.

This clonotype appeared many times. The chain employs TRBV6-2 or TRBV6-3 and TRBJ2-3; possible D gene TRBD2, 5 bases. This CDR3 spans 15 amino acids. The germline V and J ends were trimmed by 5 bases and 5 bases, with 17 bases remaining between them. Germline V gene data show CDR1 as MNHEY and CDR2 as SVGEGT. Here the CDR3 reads CASSGIAVGGDTQYF. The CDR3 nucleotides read TGTGCCAGCAGTGGCATCGCGGTAGGAGGAGATACGCAGTATTTT.

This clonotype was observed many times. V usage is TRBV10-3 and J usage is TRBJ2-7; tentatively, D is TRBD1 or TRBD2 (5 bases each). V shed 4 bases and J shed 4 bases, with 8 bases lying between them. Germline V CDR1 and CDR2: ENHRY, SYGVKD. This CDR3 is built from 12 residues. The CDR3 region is CAISGDGYEQYF. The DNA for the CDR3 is TGTGCCATCAGTGGGGACGGTTACGAGCAGTACTTC.

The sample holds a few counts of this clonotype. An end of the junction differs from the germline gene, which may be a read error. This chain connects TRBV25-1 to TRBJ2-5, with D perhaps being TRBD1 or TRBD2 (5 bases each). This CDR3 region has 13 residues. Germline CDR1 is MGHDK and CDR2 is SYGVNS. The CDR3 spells CASSGLGAEPQYF. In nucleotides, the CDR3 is TGTGCCAGCAGTGGGCTCGGGGCAGAGCCCCAGTACTTC.

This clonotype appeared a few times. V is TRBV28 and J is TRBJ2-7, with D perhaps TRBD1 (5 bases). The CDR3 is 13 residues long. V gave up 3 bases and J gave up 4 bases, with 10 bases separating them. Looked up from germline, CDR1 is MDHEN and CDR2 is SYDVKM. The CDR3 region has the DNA TGTGCCAGCAGTTTTCCAGGGCAGTACGAGCAGTACTTC. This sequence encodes CASSFPGQYEQYF.

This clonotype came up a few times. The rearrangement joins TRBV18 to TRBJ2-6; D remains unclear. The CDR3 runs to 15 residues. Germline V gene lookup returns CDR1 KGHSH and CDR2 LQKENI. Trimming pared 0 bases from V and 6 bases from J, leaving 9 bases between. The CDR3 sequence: CASSPPRGAANVLTF. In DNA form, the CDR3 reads TGTGCCAGCTCACCACCACGAGGTGCGGCCAACGTCCTGACTTTC.

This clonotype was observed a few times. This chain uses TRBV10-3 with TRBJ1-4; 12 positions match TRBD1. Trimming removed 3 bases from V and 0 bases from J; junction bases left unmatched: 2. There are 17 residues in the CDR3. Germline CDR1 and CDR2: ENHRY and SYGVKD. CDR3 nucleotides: TGTGCCATCAGTGAAGGGACAGGGGGCTCAACTAATGAAAAACTGTTTTTT. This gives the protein CAISEGTGGSTNEKLFF.

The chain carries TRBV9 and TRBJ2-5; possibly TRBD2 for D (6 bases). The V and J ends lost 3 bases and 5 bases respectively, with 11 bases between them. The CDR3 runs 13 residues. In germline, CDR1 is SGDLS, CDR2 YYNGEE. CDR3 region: CASSAREKETQYF. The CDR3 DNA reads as TGTGCCAGCAGCGCCCGGGAGAAGGAGACCCAGTACTTC. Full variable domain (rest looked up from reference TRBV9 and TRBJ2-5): DSGVTQTPKHLITATGQRVTLRCSPRSGDLSVYWYQQSLDQGLQFLIQYYNGEERAKGNILERFSAQQFPDLHSELNLSSLELGDSALYFCASSAREKETQYFGPGTRLLVL.

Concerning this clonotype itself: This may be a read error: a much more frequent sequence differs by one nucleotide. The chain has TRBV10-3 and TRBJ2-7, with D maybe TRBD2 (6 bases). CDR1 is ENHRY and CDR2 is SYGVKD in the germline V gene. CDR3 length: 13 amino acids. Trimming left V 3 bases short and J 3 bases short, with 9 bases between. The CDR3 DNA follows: TGTGCCATCAGTGACGAGGGAGGCTACGAGCAGTACTTC. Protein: CAISDEGGYEQYF.

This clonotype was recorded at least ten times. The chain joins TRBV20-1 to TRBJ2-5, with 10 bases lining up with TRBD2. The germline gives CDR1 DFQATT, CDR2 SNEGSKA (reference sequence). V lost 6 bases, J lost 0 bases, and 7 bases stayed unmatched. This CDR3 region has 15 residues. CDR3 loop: CSAQLAGLYQETQYF. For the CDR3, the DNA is TGCAGTGCGCAACTAGCGGGGCTGTACCAAGAGACCCAGTACTTC.

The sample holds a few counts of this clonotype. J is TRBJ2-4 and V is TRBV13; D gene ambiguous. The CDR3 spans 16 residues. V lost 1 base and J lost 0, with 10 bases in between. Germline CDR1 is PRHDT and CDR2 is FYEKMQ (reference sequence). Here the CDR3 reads CASSLDPDLAKNIQYF. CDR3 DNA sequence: TGTGCCAGCAGCTTAGACCCAGACTTAGCCAAAAACATTCAGTACTTC. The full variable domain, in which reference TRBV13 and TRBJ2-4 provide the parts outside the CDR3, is AAGVIQSPRHLIKEKRETATLKCYPIPRHDTVYWYQQGPGQDPQFLISFYEKMQSDKGSIPDRFSAQQFSDYHSELNMSSLELGDSALYFCASSLDPDLAKNIQYFGAGTRLSVL.

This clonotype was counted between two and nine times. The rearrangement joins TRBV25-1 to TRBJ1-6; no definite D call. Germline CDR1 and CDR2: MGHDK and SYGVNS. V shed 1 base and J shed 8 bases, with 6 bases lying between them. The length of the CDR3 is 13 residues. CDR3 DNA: TGTGCCAGCAGTGAATCCTCCCATTCACCCCTCCACTTT. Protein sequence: CASSESSHSPLHF.

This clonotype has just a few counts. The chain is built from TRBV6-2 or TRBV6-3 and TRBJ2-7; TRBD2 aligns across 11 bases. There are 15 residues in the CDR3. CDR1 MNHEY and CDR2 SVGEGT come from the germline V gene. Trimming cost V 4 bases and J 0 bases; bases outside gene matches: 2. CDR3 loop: CASSWGLAASYEQYF. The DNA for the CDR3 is TGTGCCAGCAGTTGGGGACTAGCGGCCTCCTACGAGCAGTACTTC.

The CDR3, as DNA: TGTGCCAGCAGCCCGGGGGGTTTGGCTAATGAAAAACTGTTTTTT. This encodes CASSPGGLANEKLFF. This sequence joins TRBV6-2 or TRBV6-3 and TRBJ1-4, with D perhaps TRBD1 (5 bases). Trimming left V 6 bases short and J 3 bases short, with 14 bases between. CDR1 is MNHEY, CDR2 SVGEGT, per germline. The CDR3 has 15 amino acids.

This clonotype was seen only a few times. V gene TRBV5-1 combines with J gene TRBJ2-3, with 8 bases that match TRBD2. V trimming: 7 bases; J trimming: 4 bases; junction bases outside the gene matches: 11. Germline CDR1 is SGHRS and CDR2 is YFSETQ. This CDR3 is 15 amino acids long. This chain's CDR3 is CASGNVRGGPDTQYF. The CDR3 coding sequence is TGCGCCAGCGGGAACGTACGGGGGGGACCAGATACGCAGTATTTT.

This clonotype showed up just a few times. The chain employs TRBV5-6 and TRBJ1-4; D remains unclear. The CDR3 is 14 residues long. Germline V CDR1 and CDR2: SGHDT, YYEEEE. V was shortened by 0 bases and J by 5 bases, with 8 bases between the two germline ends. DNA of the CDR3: TGTGCCAGCAGCTTGGGAATACCAAATGAAAAACTGTTTTTT. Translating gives CASSLGIPNEKLFF.

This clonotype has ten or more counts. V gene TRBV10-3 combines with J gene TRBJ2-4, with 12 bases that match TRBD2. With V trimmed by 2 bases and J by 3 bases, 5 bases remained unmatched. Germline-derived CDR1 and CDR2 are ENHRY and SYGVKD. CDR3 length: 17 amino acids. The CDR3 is CAISETASGRVKNIQYF. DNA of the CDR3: TGTGCCATCAGTGAGACGGCTAGCGGGAGGGTCAAAAACATTCAGTACTTC.

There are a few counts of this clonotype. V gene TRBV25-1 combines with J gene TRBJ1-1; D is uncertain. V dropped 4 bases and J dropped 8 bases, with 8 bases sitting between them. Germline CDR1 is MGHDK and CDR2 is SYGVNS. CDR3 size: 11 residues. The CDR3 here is CASSGLVEAFF. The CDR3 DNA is TGTGCCAGCAGTGGTCTTGTAGAAGCTTTCTTT.